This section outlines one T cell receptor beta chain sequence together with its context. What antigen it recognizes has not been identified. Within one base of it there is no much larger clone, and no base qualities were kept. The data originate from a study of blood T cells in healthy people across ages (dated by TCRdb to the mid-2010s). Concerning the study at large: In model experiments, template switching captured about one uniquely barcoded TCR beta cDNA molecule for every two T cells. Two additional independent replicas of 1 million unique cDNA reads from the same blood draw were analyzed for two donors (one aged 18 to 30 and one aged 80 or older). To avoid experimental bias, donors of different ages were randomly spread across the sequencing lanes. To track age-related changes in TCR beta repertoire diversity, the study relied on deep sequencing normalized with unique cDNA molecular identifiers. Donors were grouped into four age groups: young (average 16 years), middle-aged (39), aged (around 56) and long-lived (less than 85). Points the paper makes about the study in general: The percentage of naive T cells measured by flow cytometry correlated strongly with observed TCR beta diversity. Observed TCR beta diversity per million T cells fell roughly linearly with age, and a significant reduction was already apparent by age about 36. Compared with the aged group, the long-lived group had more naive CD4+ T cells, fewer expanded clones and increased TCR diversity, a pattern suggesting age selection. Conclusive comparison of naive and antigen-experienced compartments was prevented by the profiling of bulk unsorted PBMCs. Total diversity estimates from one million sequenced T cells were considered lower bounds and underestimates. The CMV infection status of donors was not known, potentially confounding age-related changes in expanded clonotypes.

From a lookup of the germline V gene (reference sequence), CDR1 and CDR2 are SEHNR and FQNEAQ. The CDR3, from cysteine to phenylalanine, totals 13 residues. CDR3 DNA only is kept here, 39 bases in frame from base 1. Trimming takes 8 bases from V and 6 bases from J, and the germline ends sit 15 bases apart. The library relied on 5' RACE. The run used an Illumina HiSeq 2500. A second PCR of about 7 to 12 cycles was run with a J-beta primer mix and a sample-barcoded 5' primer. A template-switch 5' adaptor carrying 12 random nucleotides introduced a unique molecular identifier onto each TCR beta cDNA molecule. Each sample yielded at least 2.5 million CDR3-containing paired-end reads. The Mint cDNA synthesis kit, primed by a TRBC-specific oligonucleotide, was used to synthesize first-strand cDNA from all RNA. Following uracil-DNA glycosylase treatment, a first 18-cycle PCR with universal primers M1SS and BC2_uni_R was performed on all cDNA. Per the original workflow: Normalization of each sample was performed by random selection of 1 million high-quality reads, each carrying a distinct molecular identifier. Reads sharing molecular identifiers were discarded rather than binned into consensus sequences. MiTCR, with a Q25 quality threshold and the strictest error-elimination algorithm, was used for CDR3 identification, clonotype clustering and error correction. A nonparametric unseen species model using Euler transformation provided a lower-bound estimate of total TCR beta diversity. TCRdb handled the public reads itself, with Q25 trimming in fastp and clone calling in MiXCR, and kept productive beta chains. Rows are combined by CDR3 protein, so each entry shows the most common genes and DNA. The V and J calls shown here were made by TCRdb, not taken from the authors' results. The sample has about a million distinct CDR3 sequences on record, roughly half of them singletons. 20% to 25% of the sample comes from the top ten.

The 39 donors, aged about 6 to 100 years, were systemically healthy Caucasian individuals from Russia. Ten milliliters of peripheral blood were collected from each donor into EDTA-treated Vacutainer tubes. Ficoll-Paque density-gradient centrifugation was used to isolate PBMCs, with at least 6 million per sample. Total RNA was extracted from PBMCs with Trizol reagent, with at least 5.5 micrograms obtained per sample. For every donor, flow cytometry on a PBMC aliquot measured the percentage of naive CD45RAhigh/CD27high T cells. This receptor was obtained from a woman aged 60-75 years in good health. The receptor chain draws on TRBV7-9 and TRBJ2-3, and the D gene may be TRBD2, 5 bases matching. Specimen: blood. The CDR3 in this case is CASRGVAGDTQYF. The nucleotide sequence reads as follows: TGTGCCAGCCGGGGTGTCGCTGGGGATACGCAGTATTTT.